This T cell receptor beta chain was sequenced for a study of blood T cell repertoires in COVID-19. Germline V gives CDR1 GTSNPN, CDR2 SVGIG (reference sequence). The CDR3 runs to 13 residues. The V end lost 2 bases, the J end lost 0 bases, and 7 bases lay between the germline ends. TCRdb's table, derived via immunoSEQ multiplex PCR, lists solely in-frame clones and lacks some. The profile shows about 410,000 clones, 70% to 90% of them singletons. This clone is a singleton in its sample. The sample has other DNA sequences that encode this CDR3 too. The clonotype comes from a woman in her 30s with active or convalescent COVID-19. The sequenced sample was peripheral blood. The chain links TRBV30 to TRBJ1-1; D may be TRBD1 (6 bases). CDR3 nucleotides: TGTGCCTGGAGTAGGACAGTGAACACTGAAGCTTTCTTT. Its translation is CAWSRTVNTEAFF.